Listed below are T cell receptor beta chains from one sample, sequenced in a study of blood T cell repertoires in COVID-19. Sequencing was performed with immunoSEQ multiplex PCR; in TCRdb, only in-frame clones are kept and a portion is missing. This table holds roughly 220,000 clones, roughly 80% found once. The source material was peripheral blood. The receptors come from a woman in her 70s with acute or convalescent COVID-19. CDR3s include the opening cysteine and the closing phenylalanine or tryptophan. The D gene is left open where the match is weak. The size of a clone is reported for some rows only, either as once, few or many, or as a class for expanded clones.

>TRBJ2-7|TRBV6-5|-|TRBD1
CASSRSGTAAYEQYF
TGTGCCAGCAGTCGCTCCGGGACAGCAGCCTACGAGCAGTACTTC
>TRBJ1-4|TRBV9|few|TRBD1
CASSVGQGANEKLFF
TGTGCCAGCAGCGTTGGACAGGGGGCTAATGAAAAACTGTTTTTT
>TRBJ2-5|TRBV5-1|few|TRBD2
CASSWDPGGETQYF
TGCGCCAGCAGCTGGGACCCCGGGGGGGAGACCCAGTACTTC
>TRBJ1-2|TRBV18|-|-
CASSPQGTSQNYGYTF
TGTGCCAGCTCACCTCAGGGGACCTCACAAAACTATGGCTACACCTTC
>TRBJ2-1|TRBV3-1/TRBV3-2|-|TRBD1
CASSHWDRGDNEQFF
TGTGCCAGCAGCCACTGGGACAGGGGGGACAATGAGCAGTTCTTC
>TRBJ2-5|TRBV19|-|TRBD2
CASSTSLGSGRAFEETQYF
TGTGCCAGTAGTACTTCCCTAGGTAGCGGGAGGGCGTTTGAAGAGACCCAGTACTTC
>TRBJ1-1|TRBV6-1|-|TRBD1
CASSDPYRGVMNTEAFF
TGTGCCAGCAGTGACCCTTACAGGGGAGTCATGAACACTGAAGCTTTCTTT
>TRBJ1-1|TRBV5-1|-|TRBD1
CASSLGQGATNTEAFF
TGCGCCAGCAGCTTGGGACAGGGGGCGACGAACACTGAAGCTTTCTTT
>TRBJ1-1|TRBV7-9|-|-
CASSLGRGRATEAFF
TGTGCCAGCAGCTTAGGGCGGGGCAGGGCCACTGAAGCTTTCTTT
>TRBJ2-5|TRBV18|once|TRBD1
CASSPGQGEETQYF
TGTGCCAGCTCACCGGGACAGGGGGAAGAGACCCAGTACTTC
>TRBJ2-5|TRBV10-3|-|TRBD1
CAISEFSGGETQYF
TGTGCCATCAGTGAGTTTTCAGGGGGAGAGACCCAGTACTTC
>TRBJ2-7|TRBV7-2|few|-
CASSRQTSSYEQYF
TGTGCCAGCAGCCGTCAGACTTCTTCCTACGAGCAGTACTTC
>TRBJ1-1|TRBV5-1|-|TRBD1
CASSAGTGANTEAFF
TGCGCCAGCAGCGCAGGGACAGGGGCGAACACTGAAGCTTTCTTT
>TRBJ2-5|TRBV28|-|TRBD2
CASSFASGGGETQYF
TGTGCCAGCAGTTTTGCTAGCGGGGGTGGAGAGACCCAGTACTTC
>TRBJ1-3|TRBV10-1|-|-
CASSEDRTSGNTIYF
TGCGCCAGCAGTGAGGACAGAACCTCTGGAAACACCATATATTTT
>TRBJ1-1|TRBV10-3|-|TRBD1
CAISESGTGVTEAFF
TGTGCCATCAGTGAGTCGGGGACAGGGGTCACTGAAGCTTTCTTT
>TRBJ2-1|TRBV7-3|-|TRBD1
CASSQTGGDFDEQFF
TGTGCCAGCAGCCAGACAGGGGGCGATTTCGATGAGCAGTTCTTC
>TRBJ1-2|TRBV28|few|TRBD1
CASSKHPTGQAKTGDYGYTF
TGTGCCAGCAGTAAACACCCCACAGGACAGGCAAAAACTGGTGACTATGGCTACACCTTC
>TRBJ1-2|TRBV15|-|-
CATSRDTPLTF
TGTGCCACCAGCAGAGATACTCCGCTCACCTTC
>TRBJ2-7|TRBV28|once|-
CASSPPLYEQYF
TGTGCCAGCAGCCCTCCTCTCTACGAGCAGTACTTC
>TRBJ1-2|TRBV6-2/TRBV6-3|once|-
CASSLQVGYGYTF
TGTGCCAGCAGTTTACAGGTCGGCTATGGCTACACCTTC
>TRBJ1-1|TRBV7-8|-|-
CASSLGGHGEAFF
TGTGCCAGCAGCTTAGGGGGGCACGGTGAAGCTTTCTTT
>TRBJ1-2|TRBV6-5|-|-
CASSYSIDSGGSYTF
TGTGCCAGCAGTTACTCGATAGATTCTGGCGGTAGCTACACCTTC
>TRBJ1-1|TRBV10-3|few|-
CAISDQVMNTEAFF
TGTGCCATCAGTGACCAGGTCATGAACACTGAAGCTTTCTTT
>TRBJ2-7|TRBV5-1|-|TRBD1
CASSSGQQQYEQYF
TGCGCCAGCAGCTCGGGACAGCAGCAATACGAGCAGTACTTC
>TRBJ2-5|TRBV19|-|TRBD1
CASSPPGQARETQYF
TGTGCCAGTAGCCCTCCGGGACAGGCTAGGGAGACCCAGTACTTC
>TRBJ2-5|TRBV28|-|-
CASRKKQQETQYF
TGTGCCAGCAGGAAGAAACAACAAGAGACCCAGTACTTC
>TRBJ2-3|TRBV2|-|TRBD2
CASLLAGGPGDTQYF
TGTGCCAGCCTCTTAGCGGGAGGGCCGGGGGATACGCAGTATTTT
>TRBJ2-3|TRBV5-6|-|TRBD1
CASSALQGITDTQYF
TGTGCCAGCAGCGCTTTACAGGGGATCACAGATACGCAGTATTTT
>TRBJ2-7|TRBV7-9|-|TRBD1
CASSPRDRTNGEQYF
TGTGCCAGCAGCCCCCGGGACAGGACAAACGGCGAGCAGTACTTC
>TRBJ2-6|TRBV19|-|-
CASEQGAGANVLTF
TGTGCCAGCGAACAGGGTGCTGGGGCCAACGTCCTGACTTTC
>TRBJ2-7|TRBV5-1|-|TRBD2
CASTNLAGGAYEQYF
TGCGCCAGCACCAACCTAGCGGGAGGCGCCTACGAGCAGTACTTC
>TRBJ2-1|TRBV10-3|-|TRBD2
CAIGTSGTSDEQFF
TGTGCCATAGGGACTAGCGGGACTAGTGATGAGCAGTTCTTC
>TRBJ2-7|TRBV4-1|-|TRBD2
CASSHFRDYSLNEQYF
TGCGCCAGCAGCCATTTCCGGGACTACAGCCTTAACGAGCAGTACTTC
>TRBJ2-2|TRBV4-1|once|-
CASSQPVAGELFF
TGCGCCAGCAGCCAACCGGTTGCCGGGGAGCTGTTTTTT
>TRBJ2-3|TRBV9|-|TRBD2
CASSVGTSGRPPSTDTQYF
TGTGCCAGCAGCGTAGGGACTAGCGGGAGGCCTCCTAGCACAGATACGCAGTATTTT
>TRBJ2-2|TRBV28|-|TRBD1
CASTSRQGSTGELFF
TGTGCCAGCACCTCCCGACAGGGATCCACCGGGGAGCTGTTTTTT
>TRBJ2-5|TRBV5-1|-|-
CASRELQETQYF
TGCGCCAGCCGGGAACTTCAGGAGACCCAGTACTTC
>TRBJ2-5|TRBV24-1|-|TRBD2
CATSTYRPGLAGVETQYF
TGTGCCACCAGTACTTACCGACCGGGACTAGCGGGAGTTGAGACCCAGTACTTC
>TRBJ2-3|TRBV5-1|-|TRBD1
CASSLQGASTDTQYF
TGCGCCAGCAGCTTGCAGGGGGCAAGCACAGATACGCAGTATTTT
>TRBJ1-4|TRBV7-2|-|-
CASSSNSHEKLFF
TGTGCCAGCAGCTCGAACTCCCATGAAAAACTGTTTTTT
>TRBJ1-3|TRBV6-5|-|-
CASSTGGNTIYF
TGTGCCAGCAGTACAGGTGGAAACACCATATATTTT
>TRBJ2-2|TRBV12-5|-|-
CASGLGTTDTGELFF
TGTGCTAGTGGTTTGGGGACTACCGACACCGGGGAGCTGTTTTTT
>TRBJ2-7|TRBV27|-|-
CASSRQGATSGIYEQYF
TGTGCCAGCAGCCGACAGGGGGCGACTAGCGGGATCTACGAGCAGTACTTC
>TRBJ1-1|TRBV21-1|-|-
CASTYGKTSTNTEAFF
TGTGCCAGCACCTACGGGAAAACTTCAACGAACACTGAAGCTTTCTTT
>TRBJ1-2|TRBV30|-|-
CAWSVPGYYYGYTF
TGTGCCTGGAGTGTACCAGGGTACTACTATGGCTACACCTTC
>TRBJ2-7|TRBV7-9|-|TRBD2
CASSAGLAGAKEQYF
TGTGCCAGCAGCGCGGGGCTAGCGGGAGCTAAAGAGCAGTACTTC
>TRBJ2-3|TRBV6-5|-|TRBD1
CASSYRVQGASDTQYF
TGTGCCAGCAGTTACAGAGTTCAGGGGGCGTCCGATACGCAGTATTTT
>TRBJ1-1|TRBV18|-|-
CASSPVRGSEAFF
TGTGCCAGCTCACCAGTAAGGGGATCTGAAGCTTTCTTT
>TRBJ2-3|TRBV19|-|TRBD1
CASGPGQVTDTQYF
TGTGCCAGTGGCCCGGGACAGGTCACAGATACGCAGTATTTT
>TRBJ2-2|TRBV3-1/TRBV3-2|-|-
CASSLQGNTGELFF
TGTGCCAGCAGCCTCCAGGGAAACACCGGGGAGCTGTTTTTT